This T cell receptor beta chain was obtained from a study of T-cell reconstitution after alpha-beta-depleted transplantation in children. Preparation of the TCRbeta library used unique molecular identifiers. TCRdb reprocessed the PCR reads with MiXCR, giving one entry per CDR3 protein. The repertoire consists of 500,000 or so distinct CDR3 sequences, with 32% occurring once and the leading ten covering less than 2.5%. This clonotype came up a few times. Germline CDR1 MGHRA, CDR2 YSYEKL. Trimming removed 1 base from V and 3 bases from J, with 13 bases in between. This CDR3 comprises 15 residues. The receptor was derived from a human donor who donated a stem cell graft to a child with aplastic anemia. This specimen was PBMCs from the stem cell graft donor, taken from the stem cell graft. The rearrangement links TRBV4-1 to TRBJ2-7, with a weak D call TRBD2 (6 bases). The chain's CDR3 is CASSQGGAGGYEQYF. Here the CDR3 DNA reads TGCGCCAGCAGCCAAGGCGGGGCAGGCGGCTACGAGCAGTACTTC.